Only a few counts were recorded for the clone carrying this TCR beta chain. What it binds is unknown. This sample is part of a study of shared clonotypes between healthy human individuals. Across the whole study: Ranging from 18 to 49 in age, donors were two women and three men. Whole-study results and caveats: The naive CD4 repertoires of a handful of donors were compared, and around 4.9% of clonotypes were shared.

The CDR3 is 16 residues long. The germline V gene has CDR1 SGHRS and CDR2 YFSETQ. Trimming pared 0 bases from V and 0 bases from J, leaving 13 bases between. The input for sorted-subset replicate PCRs was around 0.2 ug DNA, around 27,000 T cell genomes. Methods used by the authors: Junction-only immunoSEQ data arrived without quality scores, meaning filtering differed. The assay was immunoSEQ multiplex PCR, and TCRdb's table has in-frame clones only and misses some. V, J and clone size are those of that table, while D and trimming were read from the DNA. Among 850,000 to 1,200,000 clones listed, about 80% were seen once.

The clonotype originates from a young man in good health. This rearrangement joins TRBV5-1 to TRBJ2-7; D tentatively reads TRBD1 or TRBD2 (5 bases each). Material for sequencing was memory CD4+ T cells sorted from blood. Sample subset: CD45RA-negative fraction. The CDR3 sequence: CASSLGSPGTSYEQYF. CDR3 in DNA: TGCGCCAGCAGCTTGGGTTCTCCGGGGACCTCCTACGAGCAGTACTTC.